The T cell receptor (beta chain) under discussion was sequenced for a study of T cell changes during pregnancy in multiple sclerosis. Generated by immunoSEQ multiplex PCR, the TCRdb table keeps only in-frame clones and is missing some. The table has fewer than 40,000 clones, roughly 91% seen once. Trimming stripped 6 bases from V and 1 base from J, with 7 bases between. This CDR3 contains 13 residues. From germline, CDR1 is MNHEY and CDR2 SVGAGI. The source material was CD4+ T cells from peripheral blood mononuclear cells, sampled in the second trimester of pregnancy. V usage is TRBV6-5 and J usage is TRBJ1-5; tentative D call: TRBD1 (5 bases). This clonotype originated in a female donor in good health, enrolled as a control in a pregnancy study. CDR3 sequence: CASSPGSNQPQHF. CDR3 in DNA: TGTGCCAGCAGCCCAGGGAGCAATCAGCCCCAGCATTTT.